This is a list of T cell receptor beta chains from one sample in a study of radiation and T cells in renal cell carcinoma. Method: immunoSEQ multiplex PCR; TCRdb's copy keeps in-frame clones and lacks some. The table shows some 76,000 clones, with about four fifths occurring only once. Sequences were derived from blood, sampled from a patient whose treatment included radiotherapy and nephrectomy. Every receptor here comes from a man in his sixties with renal cell carcinoma. Both conserved end residues are part of each CDR3. A D gene is named only where the DNA matches it firmly. Clone size appears in some rows only: once, few, many, or a class for an expanded clone.

len	abundance	v_gene	j_gene	d_gene	CDR3nt	CDR3aa
14	.	TRBV7-9	TRBJ2-1	.	TGTGCCAGCAGCTTTGACTACTCCTACAATGAGCAGTTCTTC	CASSFDYSYNEQFF
13	once	TRBV28	TRBJ1-2	.	TGTGCCAGCAGTTTGAGGGAGAGCTATGGCTACACCTTC	CASSLRESYGYTF
14	.	TRBV11-2	TRBJ2-7	.	TGTGCCAGCAGCTTAGCGGGTCACGCCTACGAGCAGTACTTC	CASSLAGHAYEQYF
16	.	TRBV14	TRBJ2-2	.	TGTGCCAGCAGCCTAAGAGTACCAGGGTACACCGGGGAGCTGTTTTTT	CASSLRVPGYTGELFF
13	.	TRBV28	TRBJ2-7	TRBD1	TGTGCCAGCAGCCTGGGACAGTTCTACGAGCAGTACTTC	CASSLGQFYEQYF
13	.	TRBV7-3	TRBJ2-3	TRBD2	TGTGCCAGCAGCCCACTGACTAGCGGGGTTAAGTATTTT	CASSPLTSGVKYF
12	.	TRBV6-5	TRBJ2-1	.	TGTGCCAGCAGTTCGACTCTTAATGAGCAGTTCTTC	CASSSTLNEQFF
14	.	TRBV7-3	TRBJ2-7	TRBD1	TGTGCCAGCAGTTCAACAGGGGACAACGGCGAGCAGTACTTC	CASSSTGDNGEQYF
14	once	TRBV7-3	TRBJ2-1	.	TGTGCCAGCAGCTTAAATCGGCGGGGCAATGAGCAGTTCTTC	CASSLNRRGNEQFF
13	.	TRBV18	TRBJ2-3	.	TGTGCCAGCTCACCCGGCCAGACAGATACGCAGTATTTT	CASSPGQTDTQYF
13	.	TRBV29-1	TRBJ2-5	.	TGCAGCGTTGTTATGGACCTAAGAGGGACCCAGTACTTC	CSVVMDLRGTQYF
15	few	TRBV30	TRBJ1-1	.	TGTGCCTGGAGTGTATCTGGGGGAGGGAACACTGAAGCTTTCTTT	CAWSVSGGGNTEAFF
14	.	TRBV5-1	TRBJ1-1	TRBD1	TGCGCCAGCAGCTTGGCGACAGGGGACACTGAAGCTTTCTTT	CASSLATGDTEAFF
15	.	TRBV29-1	TRBJ2-3	.	TGCAGCGCCGGGACGGTACGGGAGCTGGCAGATACGCAGTATTTT	CSAGTVRELADTQYF
12	.	TRBV5-6	TRBJ2-7	.	TGTGCCAGCAGCACGACAGGTCTGGAGCAGTACTTC	CASSTTGLEQYF
15	.	TRBV5-1	TRBJ1-5	TRBD1	TGCGCCAGCAGCTTGGTGGCAGGGGGCACTCAGCCCCAGCATTTT	CASSLVAGGTQPQHF
16	once	TRBV10-3	TRBJ1-4	TRBD1	TGTGCCATCAGTGAGAATGGAGGGACAGCAAATGAAAAACTGTTTTTT	CAISENGGTANEKLFF
13	.	TRBV15	TRBJ1-2	.	TGTGCCACCAGCAGAGATCGAGACTATGGCTACACCTTC	CATSRDRDYGYTF
16	.	TRBV5-1	TRBJ1-5	.	TGCGCCAGCCAACCTGACGGGGGCAGCTACAATCAGCCCCAGCATTTT	CASQPDGGSYNQPQHF
20	.	TRBV4-3	TRBJ2-1	.	TGCGCCAGCAGCCAAAACCCCCCGGGGAACAGGGCCCGAATCTACAATGAGCAGTTCTTC	CASSQNPPGNRARIYNEQFF
13	.	TRBV6-1	TRBJ2-7	TRBD1	TGTGCCAGGGGACAGGACGGTTCCTACGAGCAGTACTTC	CARGQDGSYEQYF
18	once	TRBV9	TRBJ2-6	TRBD1	TGTGCCAGCAGCGTAGGGGGACAGGGAGGAAGTGGGGCCAACGTCCTGACTTTC	CASSVGGQGGSGANVLTF
14	.	TRBV6-1	TRBJ2-7	TRBD2	TGTGCCAGCAGCGTTAGCGGGAGCGCCTACGAGCAGTACTTC	CASSVSGSAYEQYF
14	.	TRBV27	TRBJ2-7	TRBD1	TGTGCCAGCAGTCCTGGGACAGGCCCCTACGAGCAGTACTTC	CASSPGTGPYEQYF
16	few	TRBV7-6	TRBJ2-2	.	TGTGCCAGCAGCCCTAAGGGGTCAGGGAATACCGGGGAGCTGTTTTTT	CASSPKGSGNTGELFF
16	.	TRBV9	TRBJ2-3	TRBD2	TGTGCCAGCAGCCCACTAGCGGGTATTAGCACAGATACGCAGTATTTT	CASSPLAGISTDTQYF
15	.	TRBV18	TRBJ2-3	TRBD2	TGTGCCAGCTCACCAACTAGCGGGAGCACAGATACGCAGTATTTT	CASSPTSGSTDTQYF
16	.	TRBV6-6	TRBJ2-1	TRBD1	TGTGCCAGCACCATCCAACGCGGACAGGGAAACAATGAGCAGTTCTTC	CASTIQRGQGNNEQFF
14	.	TRBV5-1	TRBJ2-7	.	TGCGCCAGCAGCTCGGACGGATCATCCTACGAGCAGTACTTC	CASSSDGSSYEQYF
16	.	TRBV14	TRBJ2-2	.	TGTGCCAGCAGCCAAGTTCGGCTCAGACACACCGGGGAGCTGTTTTTT	CASSQVRLRHTGELFF
16	once	TRBV19	TRBJ2-2	.	TGTGCCAGTAGTATTCCGCAGACGACTAACACCGGGGAGCTGTTTTTT	CASSIPQTTNTGELFF
13	.	TRBV30	TRBJ2-7	TRBD1	TGTGCCTGGAGGGGGACAGGGGGGTACGAGCAGTACTTC	CAWRGTGGYEQYF
15	.	TRBV11-3	TRBJ2-7	TRBD2	TGTGCCAGCAGCTTATTTAGCGGGAGCACCTACGAGCAGTACTTC	CASSLFSGSTYEQYF
13	.	TRBV4-1	TRBJ2-3	.	TGCGCCAGCAGCTCCGCCGGGTTGGATACGCAGTATTTT	CASSSAGLDTQYF
16	.	TRBV12-5	TRBJ2-1	.	TGTGCTAGTGGCGTTATCCAGGGGTCGGGCTACAATGAGCAGTTCTTC	CASGVIQGSGYNEQFF
14	.	TRBV27	TRBJ1-2	TRBD1	TGTGCCAGCAGTTACAGGGGGGGTTTCGATGGCTACACCTTC	CASSYRGGFDGYTF
15	.	TRBV28	TRBJ2-7	TRBD1	TGTGCCAGCAGCCCCAGGGGGACAGGGGAGAGAGGGCAGTACTTC	CASSPRGTGERGQYF
16	.	TRBV5-4	TRBJ2-2	TRBD2	TGTGCCAGCAGCCCCTCGGGCGGGAGGGGCCCTGCGGAGCTGTTTTTT	CASSPSGGRGPAELFF
14	.	TRBV6-1	TRBJ2-7	.	TGTGCCAGCAGTGCCTTGGAATGGTCCTACGAGCAGTACTTC	CASSALEWSYEQYF
16	few	TRBV19	TRBJ2-1	.	TGTGCCAGTAAGCCCCGGTGGGGGAGCTCCTACAATGAGCAGTTCTTC	CASKPRWGSSYNEQFF
15	once	TRBV4-1	TRBJ2-5	TRBD1	TGCGCCAGCAGCCAAGATCCCAGGGGGCAAGAGACCCAGTACTTC	CASSQDPRGQETQYF
14	.	TRBV29-1	TRBJ2-1	.	TGCAGCGTTTCCCCGTGGGGCGTCTACAATGAGCAGTTCTTC	CSVSPWGVYNEQFF
19	.	TRBV27	TRBJ1-4	.	TGTGCCAGCAGTTCGGGACTAGCGGGAGTCGGTCGAGCTAATGAAAAACTGTTTTTT	CASSSGLAGVGRANEKLFF
14	.	TRBV5-1	TRBJ1-3	TRBD1	TGCGCCAGCAGCTATACAGGGGCAGGAAACACCATATATTTT	CASSYTGAGNTIYF
16	.	TRBV27	TRBJ2-1	.	TGTGCCAGCAGGAAGACCGGGACATACTCCTACAATGAGCAGTTCTTC	CASRKTGTYSYNEQFF
16	.	TRBV7-9	TRBJ2-7	TRBD1	TGTGCCAGCAGCCCGTTGGACAGGGGGTTGTTCTACGAGCAGTACTTC	CASSPLDRGLFYEQYF
14	.	TRBV6-5	TRBJ1-1	.	TGTGCCAGCAGTTCCCCCTTGGCAGTCACTGAAGCTTTCTTT	CASSSPLAVTEAFF
15	.	TRBV28	TRBJ1-4	.	TGTGCCAGCAGTTTGCCCGTTTTGGCTAATGAAAAACTGTTTTTT	CASSLPVLANEKLFF
14	.	TRBV5-6	TRBJ2-5	TRBD2	TGTGCCAGCAGCTTGTTGGCGGGAGCGGAGACCCAGTACTTC	CASSLLAGAETQYF
18	.	TRBV13	TRBJ1-5	TRBD1	TGTGCCAGCAGCTTAGCCCTCGCGACAGGGGGCGACGATCAGCCCCAGCATTTT	CASSLALATGGDDQPQHF
13	.	TRBV5-1	TRBJ2-1	.	TGCGCCAGCAGCTTGGAGGCAGTTCATGAGCAGTTCTTC	CASSLEAVHEQFF
17	.	TRBV5-1	TRBJ2-2	.	TGCGCCAGCAGCTTCCGAGGCGGCAGGAAGAACACCGGGGAGCTGTTTTTT	CASSFRGGRKNTGELFF
14	.	TRBV2	TRBJ2-7	.	TGTGCCAGCAGTGAAGACTTGGTGTTCCACGAGCAGTACTTC	CASSEDLVFHEQYF